Included here is one T cell receptor (beta chain) sequence, with context. Its specificity is unknown. These data originate in a study of cytomegalovirus exposure and HLA in healthy donors. Across the whole study: It was reported in a later analysis that the same platform had been used for the 120 validation repertoires as for the 666 first-cohort repertoires. Findings of the study overall: Confirmation in vitro established that a few CMV-associated chains were specific for CMV antigens. Cytomegalovirus status was reportedly diagnosed by the classifier with high specificity and sensitivity.

The table came from immunoSEQ multiplex PCR; TCRdb's copy has only in-frame clones and leaves some out. Here the sample spans 70,000 to 75,000 clones, approximately 94% being singletons. The germline CDR1 and CDR2 sequences are SGHTA and FQGTGA. The CDR3 spans 13 residues. V shed 2 bases and J shed 4 bases, with 6 bases lying between them. The chain joins TRBV7-3 to TRBJ2-1; D not resolved. The clonotype originates from a young woman in good health and CMV-seronegative. Specimen: PBMCs. The CDR3 DNA reads as TGTGCCAGCAGCTTATCCAGATACAATGAGCAGTTCTTC. Its translation: CASSLSRYNEQFF.